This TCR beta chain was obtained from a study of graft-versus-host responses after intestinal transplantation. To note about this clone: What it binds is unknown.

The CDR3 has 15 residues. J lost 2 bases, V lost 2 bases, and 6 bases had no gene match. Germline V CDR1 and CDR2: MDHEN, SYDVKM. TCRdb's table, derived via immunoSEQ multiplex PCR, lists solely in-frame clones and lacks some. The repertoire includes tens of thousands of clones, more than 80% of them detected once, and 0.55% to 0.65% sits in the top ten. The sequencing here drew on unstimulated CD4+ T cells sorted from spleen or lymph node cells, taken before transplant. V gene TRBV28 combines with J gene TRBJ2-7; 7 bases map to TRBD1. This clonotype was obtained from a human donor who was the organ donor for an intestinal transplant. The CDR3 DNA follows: TGTGCCAGCAGTTTAAGCTACAGGGGCGCCTACGAGCAGTACTTC. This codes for CASSLSYRGAYEQYF.